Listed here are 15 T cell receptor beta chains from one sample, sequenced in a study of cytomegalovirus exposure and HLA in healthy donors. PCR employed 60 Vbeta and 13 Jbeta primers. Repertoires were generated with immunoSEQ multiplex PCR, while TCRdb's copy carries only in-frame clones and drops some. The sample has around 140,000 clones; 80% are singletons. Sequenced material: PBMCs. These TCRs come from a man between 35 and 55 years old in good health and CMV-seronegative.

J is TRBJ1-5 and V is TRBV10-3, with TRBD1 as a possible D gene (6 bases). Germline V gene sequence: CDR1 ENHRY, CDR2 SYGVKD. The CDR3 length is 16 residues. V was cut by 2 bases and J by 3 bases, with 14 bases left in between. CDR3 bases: TGTGCCATCAGTGAGACCGGGGGGGCCAACAATCAGCCCCAGCATTTT. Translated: CAISETGGANNQPQHF.

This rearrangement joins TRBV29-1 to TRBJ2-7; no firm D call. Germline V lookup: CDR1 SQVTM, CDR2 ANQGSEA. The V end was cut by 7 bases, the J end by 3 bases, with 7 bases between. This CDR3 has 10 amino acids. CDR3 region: CSAGSYEQYF. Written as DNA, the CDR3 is TGCAGCGCTGGCAGCTACGAGCAGTACTTC.

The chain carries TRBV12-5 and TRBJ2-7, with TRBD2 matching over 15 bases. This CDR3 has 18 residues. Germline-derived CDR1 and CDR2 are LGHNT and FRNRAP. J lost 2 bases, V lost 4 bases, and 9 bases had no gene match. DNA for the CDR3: TGTGCTAGTGGTTCACGGACTAGCGGGGGGGTTGGCCCCTACGAGCAGTACTTC. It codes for CASGSRTSGGVGPYEQYF.

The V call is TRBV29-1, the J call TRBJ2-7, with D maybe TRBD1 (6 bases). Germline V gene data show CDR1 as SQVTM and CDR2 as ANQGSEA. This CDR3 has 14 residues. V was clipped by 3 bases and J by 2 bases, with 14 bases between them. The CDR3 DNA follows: TGCAGCGTTGACCAGGGGAGTGGGGCCTACGAGCAGTACTTC. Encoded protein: CSVDQGSGAYEQYF.

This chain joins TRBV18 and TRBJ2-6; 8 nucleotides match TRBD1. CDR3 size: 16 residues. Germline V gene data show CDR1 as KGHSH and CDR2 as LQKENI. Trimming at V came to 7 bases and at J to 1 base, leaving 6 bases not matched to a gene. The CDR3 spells CASFPQGGSGANVLTF. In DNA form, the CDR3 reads TGTGCCAGCTTTCCACAGGGGGGATCTGGGGCCAACGTCCTGACTTTC.

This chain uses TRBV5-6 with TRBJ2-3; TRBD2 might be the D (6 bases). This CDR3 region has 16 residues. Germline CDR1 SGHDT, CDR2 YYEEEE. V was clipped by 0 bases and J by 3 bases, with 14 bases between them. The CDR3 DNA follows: TGTGCCAGCAGCTTGGCCTATAGCGGAAGTACAGATACGCAGTATTTT. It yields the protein CASSLAYSGSTDTQYF.

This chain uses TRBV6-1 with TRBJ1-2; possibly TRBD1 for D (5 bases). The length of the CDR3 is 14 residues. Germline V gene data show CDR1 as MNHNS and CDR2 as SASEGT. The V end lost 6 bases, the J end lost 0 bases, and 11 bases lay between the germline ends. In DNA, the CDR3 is TGTGCCAGCAGGGGGGACTTCCCTAACTATGGCTACACCTTC. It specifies CASRGDFPNYGYTF.

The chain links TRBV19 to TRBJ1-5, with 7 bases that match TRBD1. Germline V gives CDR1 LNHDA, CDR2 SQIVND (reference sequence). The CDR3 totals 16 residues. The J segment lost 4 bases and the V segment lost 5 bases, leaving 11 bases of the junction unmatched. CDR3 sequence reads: CASSGGHGQANQPQHF. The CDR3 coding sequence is TGTGCCAGTAGTGGGGGCCATGGACAGGCGAATCAGCCCCAGCATTTT.

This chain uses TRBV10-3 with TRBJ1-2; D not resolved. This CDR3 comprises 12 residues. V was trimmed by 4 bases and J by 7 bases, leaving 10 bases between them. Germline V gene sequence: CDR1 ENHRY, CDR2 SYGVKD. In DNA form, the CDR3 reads TGTGCCATCAGTGCCCAGATGGCTGGCTACACCTTC. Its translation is CAISAQMAGYTF.

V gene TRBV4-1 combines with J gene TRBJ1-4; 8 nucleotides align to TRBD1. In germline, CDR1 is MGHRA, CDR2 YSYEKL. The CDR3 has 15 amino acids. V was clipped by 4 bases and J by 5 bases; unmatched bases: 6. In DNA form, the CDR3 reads TGCGCCAGCAGCCCTAGACAGGGGTGGAATGAAAAACTGTTTTTT. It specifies CASSPRQGWNEKLFF.

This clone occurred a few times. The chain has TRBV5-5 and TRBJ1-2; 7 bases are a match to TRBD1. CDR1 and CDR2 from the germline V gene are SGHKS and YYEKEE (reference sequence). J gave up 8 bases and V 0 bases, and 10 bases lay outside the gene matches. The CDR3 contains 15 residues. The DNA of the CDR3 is TGTGCCAGCAGCTTGGAAGGGGGCGTCCTTGAAGGCTACACCTTC. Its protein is CASSLEGGVLEGYTF. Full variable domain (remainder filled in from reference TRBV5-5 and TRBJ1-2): DAGVTQSPTHLIKTRGQQVTLRCSPISGHKSVSWYQQVLGQGPQFIFQYYEKEERGRGNFPDRFSARQFPNYSSELNVNALLLGDSALYLCASSLEGGVLEGYTFGSGTRLTVV.

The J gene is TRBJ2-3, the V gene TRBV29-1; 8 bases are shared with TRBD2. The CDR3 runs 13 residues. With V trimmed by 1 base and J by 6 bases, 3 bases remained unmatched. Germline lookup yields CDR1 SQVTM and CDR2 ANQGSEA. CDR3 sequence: CSVEVGLGDTQYF. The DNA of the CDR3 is TGCAGCGTTGAAGTGGGACTAGGGGATACGCAGTATTTT.

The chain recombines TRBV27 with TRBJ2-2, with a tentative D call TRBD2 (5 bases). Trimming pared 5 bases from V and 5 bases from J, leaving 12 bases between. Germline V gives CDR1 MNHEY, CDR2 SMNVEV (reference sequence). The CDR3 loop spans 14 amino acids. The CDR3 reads CASSLPSGTGELFF. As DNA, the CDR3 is TGTGCCAGCAGTCTTCCAAGCGGAACCGGGGAGCTGTTTTTT.

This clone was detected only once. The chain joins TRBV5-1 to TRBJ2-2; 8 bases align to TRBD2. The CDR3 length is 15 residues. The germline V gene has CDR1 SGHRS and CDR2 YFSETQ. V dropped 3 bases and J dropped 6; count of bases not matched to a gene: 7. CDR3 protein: CASSWGLAGPGELFF. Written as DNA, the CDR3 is TGCGCCAGCAGCTGGGGGTTAGCGGGGCCCGGGGAGCTGTTTTTT.

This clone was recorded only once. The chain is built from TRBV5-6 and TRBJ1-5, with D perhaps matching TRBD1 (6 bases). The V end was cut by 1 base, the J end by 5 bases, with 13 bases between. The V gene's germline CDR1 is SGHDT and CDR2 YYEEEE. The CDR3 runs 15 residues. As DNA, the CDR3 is TGTGCCAGCAGCTTGAATCGGCAGGGGTATCAGCCCCAGCATTTT. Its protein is CASSLNRQGYQPQHF. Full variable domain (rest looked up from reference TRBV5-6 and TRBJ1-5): DAGVTQSPTHLIKTRGQQVTLRCSPKSGHDTVSWYQQALGQGPQFIFQYYEEEERQRGNFPDRFSGHQFPNYSSELNVNALLLGDSALYLCASSLNRQGYQPQHFGDGTRLSIL.